A selection of T cell receptor beta chains follows, all from one sample in a study of Ad26.COV2.S vaccination and SARS-CoV-2 variants. Measured with immunoSEQ multiplex PCR; TCRdb has only the in-frame clones, and not every one. This sample has some 320,000 clones, with over 80% found just once. The sample in question was peripheral blood, obtained in a trial of Ad26.COV2.S vaccine versus placebo. Source of these receptors: a person between 18 and 65 years old who received the Ad26.COV2.S COVID-19 vaccine or a placebo. CDR3s include the opening cysteine and the closing phenylalanine or tryptophan. A D gene is named only where the DNA matches it firmly. Expanded clones are given a class, and other clones once, few, many or no size at all.

D gene	V gene	J gene	clone size	CDR3 DNA	CDR3 protein
-	TRBV19	TRBJ2-7	once	TGTGCCAGTAGTATTCGGGGTAACTCCTACGAGCAGTACTTC	CASSIRGNSYEQYF
-	TRBV3-1/TRBV3-2	TRBJ1-2	-	TGTGCCAGCAGCCCCCGGGGCATGGGTAACTATGGCTACACCTTC	CASSPRGMGNYGYTF
-	TRBV27	TRBJ1-4	once	TGTGCCAGCAGTCCCCGTAAATCTCCCGAAAAACTGTTTTTT	CASSPRKSPEKLFF
TRBD1	TRBV15	TRBJ1-2	-	TGTGCCACCAGCAGAGATCCATTTGGGACAGGGTATGGCTACACCTTC	CATSRDPFGTGYGYTF
-	TRBV5-1	TRBJ1-2	-	TGCGCCAGCAGCTTGCACTCCGAAAGTGGCTACACCTTC	CASSLHSESGYTF
TRBD1	TRBV27	TRBJ1-5	few	TGTGCCAGCAGACCTCGACAGGGCGGCAATCAGCCCCAGCATTTT	CASRPRQGGNQPQHF
-	TRBV5-4	TRBJ2-1	-	TGTGCCAGCAGCTTAGCACTCGGTAAAAATGAGCAGTTCTTC	CASSLALGKNEQFF
-	TRBV7-9	TRBJ2-5	-	TGTGCCAGCAATCCACCCCAACCCGCGGAGACCCAGTACTTC	CASNPPQPAETQYF
-	TRBV6-9	TRBJ2-2	-	TGTGCCAACTACACCGGGGAGCTGTTTTTT	CANYTGELFF
-	TRBV28	TRBJ2-6	-	TGTGCCAGCATGCGTCACTCTGGGGCCAACGTCCTGACTTTC	CASMRHSGANVLTF
-	TRBV2	TRBJ2-5	-	TGTGCCAGCAAGGTTATCGGCCAAGAGACCCAGTACTTC	CASKVIGQETQYF
-	TRBV19	TRBJ1-1	-	TGTGCCAGTAGCTCGGTCGACAGGCCCAACACTGAAGCTTTCTTT	CASSSVDRPNTEAFF
-	TRBV7-2	TRBJ2-7	-	TGTGCCAGCAGCTTAAGTCGAATTATGGTCTACGAGCAGTACTTC	CASSLSRIMVYEQYF
TRBD2	TRBV7-3	TRBJ2-1	-	TGTGCCAGCAGCTTAATAGCGGGTGGGGAGTTCTTC	CASSLIAGGEFF
-	TRBV11-3	TRBJ2-1	few	TGTGCCAGCAGCTTAGCCCTATCGGTCAATGAGCAGTTCTTC	CASSLALSVNEQFF
-	TRBV3-1/TRBV3-2	TRBJ1-2	-	TGTGCCAGCAGCCAAGATTGGAGGGCTGACTATGGCTACACCTTC	CASSQDWRADYGYTF
TRBD2	TRBV5-1	TRBJ2-3	-	TGCGCCAGCAGCTTGGAACCTAGCGGGGCCGGGCGGGGAGATACGCAGTATTTT	CASSLEPSGAGRGDTQYF
-	TRBV5-1	TRBJ2-2	-	TGCGCCAGCAGCTTGGTGGGGCTAGCCCCGAGCACCGGGGAGCTGTTTTTT	CASSLVGLAPSTGELFF
-	TRBV4-1	TRBJ2-7	-	TGCGCCAGCAGCCAAGGGGTGGGTTACGAGCAGTACTTC	CASSQGVGYEQYF
-	TRBV5-1	TRBJ1-3	-	TGCGCCAGCAGCTTTGGACAGTCTGGAAACACCATATATTTT	CASSFGQSGNTIYF
TRBD2	TRBV2	TRBJ2-3	-	TGTGCCAGCAGCAGACTAGCGGGGAGCGCAGATACGCAGTATTTT	CASSRLAGSADTQYF
-	TRBV28	TRBJ2-7	-	TGTGCCAGCAAATACAGGAGCGATTACGAGCAGTACTTC	CASKYRSDYEQYF
TRBD2	TRBV2	TRBJ2-2	-	TGTGCCAGCAGTGGAGCTAGCGGGGGGGCCGGCGGGGAGCTGTTTTTT	CASSGASGGAGGELFF
TRBD1	TRBV11-3	TRBJ2-5	-	TGTGCCAGCAGCTTAGGAGGGGGCAGAGAGACCCAGTACTTC	CASSLGGGRETQYF
-	TRBV2	TRBJ2-2	few	TGTGCCAGGAACCGGGACATGAACACCGGGGAGCTGTTTTTT	CARNRDMNTGELFF
TRBD2	TRBV2	TRBJ2-7	-	TGTGCCAGCAGTTCGACTAGCGCAAAATACGAGCAGTACTTC	CASSSTSAKYEQYF
TRBD1	TRBV30	TRBJ2-7	-	TGTGCCTGGAGTTCGACAGGGGGATACGAGCAGTACTTC	CAWSSTGGYEQYF
-	TRBV6-5	TRBJ1-5	-	TGTGCCAGCAAGATGGGCAGGGATCAGCCCCAGCATTTT	CASKMGRDQPQHF
-	TRBV5-1	TRBJ2-2	-	TGCGCCAGCAGCTTGGCGGCTAGAGCGAACACCGGGGAGCTGTTTTTT	CASSLAARANTGELFF
-	TRBV29-1	TRBJ2-7	-	TGCAGCGTCAGGGGTTCTCCGGGGAACCCCTACGAGCAGTACTTC	CSVRGSPGNPYEQYF
TRBD2	TRBV7-3	TRBJ2-1	-	TGTGCCAGCAGCTACCTAGCGGGGGGGCCGAACAATGAGCAGTTCTTC	CASSYLAGGPNNEQFF
-	TRBV15	TRBJ2-3	-	TGTGCCACCAGCAGAGTTGGGGGGCTGGGCACAGATACGCAGTATTTT	CATSRVGGLGTDTQYF
TRBD2	TRBV5-1	TRBJ2-3	-	TGCGCCAGCCAATTACCGGGAGGAGGCACAGATACGCAGTATTTT	CASQLPGGGTDTQYF
TRBD2	TRBV6-5	TRBJ2-7	-	TGTGCCAGCGGGAGGGTGGGATTCGAGCAGTACTTC	CASGRVGFEQYF
TRBD1	TRBV11-3	TRBJ1-1	once	TGTGCCAGCAGGGGACAGGGATATTACGCTTTCTTT	CASRGQGYYAFF
-	TRBV4-1	TRBJ1-5	-	TGCGCCAGCAGCCCAGGATTGACAGTTCGACAGCCCCAGCATTTT	CASSPGLTVRQPQHF
-	TRBV6-5	TRBJ1-3	-	TGTGCCAGCAGTCAGGATAGTGGAAACACCATATATTTT	CASSQDSGNTIYF
TRBD1	TRBV5-1	TRBJ2-1	-	TGCGCCAGCAGCTTGTTAGGGACAGGGTTCAATGAGCAGTTCTTC	CASSLLGTGFNEQFF
-	TRBV20-1	TRBJ2-5	-	TGCAGTGCTAGTAAGGGTCCAGGGGAGACCCAGTACTTC	CSASKGPGETQYF
TRBD1	TRBV10-3	TRBJ1-5	few	TGTGCCATCAGTGAGGACAGGGGGGGCAATCAGCCCCAGCATTTT	CAISEDRGGNQPQHF